This entry features one T cell receptor beta chain sequence. No antigen is known for it. The data were obtained in a study of cytomegalovirus exposure and HLA in healthy donors. Overall study: There were 117 million unique TCR beta sequences, drawn from roughly 200 million T cells, in an earlier analysis.

V shed 1 base and J shed 2 bases, with 10 bases lying between them. Germline-derived CDR1 and CDR2 are SGDLS and YYNGEE. CDR3 length: 14 amino acids. The primer mix had 60 Vbeta and 13 Jbeta primers. The table came from immunoSEQ multiplex PCR; TCRdb's copy has only in-frame clones and leaves some out. The table includes 110,000 to 150,000 clones, roughly 75% detected once. Regarding the study as a whole: Whilst most TCR sequences proved rare, a subset of public TCRs occurred across many donors. Most CMV-associated TCR beta chains appeared HLA-restricted in a later analysis.

Source material: PBMCs. The source is a man aged 35 to 55 in good health and CMV-seropositive. J is TRBJ2-7 and V is TRBV9; maybe TRBD1 (5 bases). CDR3: CASSVTAGPYEQYF. The DNA for the CDR3 is TGTGCCAGCAGCGTAACGGCAGGGCCCTACGAGCAGTACTTC.